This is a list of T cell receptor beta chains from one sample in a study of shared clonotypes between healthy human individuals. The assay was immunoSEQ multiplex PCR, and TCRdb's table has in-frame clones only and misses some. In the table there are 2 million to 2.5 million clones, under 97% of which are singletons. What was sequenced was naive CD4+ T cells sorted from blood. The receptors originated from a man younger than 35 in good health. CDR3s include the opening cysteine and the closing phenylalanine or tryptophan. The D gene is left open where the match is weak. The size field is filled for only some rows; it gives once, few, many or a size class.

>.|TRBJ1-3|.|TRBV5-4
CASSSDWGAGNTIYF
TGTGCCAGCAGCTCCGATTGGGGAGCTGGAAACACCATATATTTT
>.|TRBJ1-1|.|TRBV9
CASSPRGLNTEAFF
TGTGCCAGCAGTCCGCGGGGGCTGAACACTGAAGCTTTCTTT
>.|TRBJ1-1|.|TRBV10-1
CASSPGTKNTEAFF
TGCGCCAGCAGCCCGGGGACGAAGAACACTGAAGCTTTCTTT
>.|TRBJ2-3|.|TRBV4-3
CASSSRIADTDTQYF
TGCGCCAGCAGCTCCCGGATAGCGGACACAGATACGCAGTATTTT
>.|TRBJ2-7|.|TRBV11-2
CASSLVTDRREQYF
TGTGCCAGCAGCTTAGTTACGGATCGGAGGGAGCAGTACTTC
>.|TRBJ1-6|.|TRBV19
CASSRGGTGSPLHF
TGTGCCAGTAGTCGAGGGGGGACGGGCTCACCCCTCCACTTT
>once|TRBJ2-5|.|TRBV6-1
CASRTAQETQYF
TGTGCCAGCCGGACTGCCCAAGAGACCCAGTACTTC
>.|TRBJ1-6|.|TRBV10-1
CASSEVMSSYNSPLHF
TGCGCCAGCAGTGAGGTTATGAGCTCCTATAATTCACCCCTCCACTTT
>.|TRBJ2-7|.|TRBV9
CASSVRGADFYEQYF
TGTGCCAGCAGCGTAAGGGGTGCGGATTTCTACGAGCAGTACTTC
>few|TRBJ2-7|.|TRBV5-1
CASRVDSYLSYEQYF
TGCGCCAGCAGGGTGGACAGCTACCTCTCCTACGAGCAGTACTTC
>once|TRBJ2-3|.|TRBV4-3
CASSQVENTDTQYF
TGCGCCAGCAGCCAAGTGGAAAACACAGATACGCAGTATTTT
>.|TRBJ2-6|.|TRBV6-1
CASSSRVSGANVLTF
TGTGCCAGCAGTTCAAGGGTCTCTGGGGCCAACGTCCTGACTTTC
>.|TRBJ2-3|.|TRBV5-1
CASSPRAPATDTQYF
TGCGCCAGCAGCCCTAGGGCCCCCGCCACAGATACGCAGTATTTT
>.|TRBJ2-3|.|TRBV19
CASSNRGDTQYF
TGTGCCAGTAGTAATAGGGGAGATACGCAGTATTTT
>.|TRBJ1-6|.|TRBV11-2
CASSFTGSEGSPLHF
TGTGCCAGCAGCTTCACAGGGTCGGAGGGTTCACCCCTCCACTTT
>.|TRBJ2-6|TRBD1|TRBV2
CASRRDRALLSGANVLTF
TGTGCCAGCAGGCGGGACAGGGCCCTCCTCTCTGGGGCCAACGTCCTGACTTTC
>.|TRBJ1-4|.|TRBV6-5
CASSPTATNEKLFF
TGTGCCAGCAGTCCAACCGCAACTAATGAAAAACTGTTTTTT
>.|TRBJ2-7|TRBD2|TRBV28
CTVWPGGYEQYF
TGCACTGTGTGGCCCGGGGGGTACGAGCAGTACTTC
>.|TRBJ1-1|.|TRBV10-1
CASTRELGTEAFF
TGCGCCAGCACCAGGGAGTTAGGAACTGAAGCTTTCTTT
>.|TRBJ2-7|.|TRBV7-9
CASSSSGGTYEQYF
TGTGCCAGCAGCTCATCGGGTGGGACCTACGAGCAGTACTTC
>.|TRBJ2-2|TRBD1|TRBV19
CASSTRGQDGELFF
TGTGCCAGTAGTACCAGGGGGCAAGACGGGGAGCTGTTTTTT
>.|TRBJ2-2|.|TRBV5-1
CASSSTTTYTGELFF
TGCGCCAGCAGCTCTACGACTACCTACACCGGGGAGCTGTTTTTT
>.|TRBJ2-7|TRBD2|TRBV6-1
CASSEGLAPLEQYF
TGTGCCAGCAGTGAAGGACTAGCGCCGCTCGAGCAGTACTTC
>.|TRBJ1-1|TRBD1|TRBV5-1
CASSLVTGVNTEAFF
TGCGCCAGCAGCTTGGTGACAGGGGTGAACACTGAAGCTTTCTTT
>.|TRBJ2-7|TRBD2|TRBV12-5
CASGLRGAGAYEQYF
TGTGCTAGTGGTTTGAGAGGAGCGGGGGCCTACGAGCAGTACTTC
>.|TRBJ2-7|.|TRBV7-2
CASSLGRASSYEQYF
TGTGCCAGCAGCTTAGGCAGGGCCAGCTCCTACGAGCAGTACTTC
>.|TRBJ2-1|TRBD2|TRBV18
CASSQGIGLADYNEQFF
TGTGCCAGCTCACAGGGGATCGGACTAGCGGACTACAATGAGCAGTTCTTC
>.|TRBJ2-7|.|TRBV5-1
CASSPRTDSYEQYF
TGCGCCAGCAGCCCCCGGACGGACTCCTACGAGCAGTACTTC
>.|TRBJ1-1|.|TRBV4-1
CASSQDVVPGAEAFF
TGCGCCAGCAGCCAAGATGTAGTCCCAGGAGCTGAAGCTTTCTTT